This TCR beta chain was documented in a study of blood T cell repertoires in COVID-19 (dated by TCRdb to about 2020). Background on the whole study: Samples from collaborators originated in the United States, Italy and Spain and spanned both the acute and convalescent phases of COVID-19. The material from the prospective study consisted of cDNA or gDNA derived from T cells, B-cell-depleted T cells, or PBMCs. Subjects who had been exposed to COVID-19, were actively infected with it, or had recovered from it provided the deeply sampled blood TCRbeta repertoires that made up the dataset. A freely available public database, intended as a resource for researchers studying the immune response to SARS-CoV-2, is where the repertoires were released. The samples were drawn from two sources: the first 160 participants of the ongoing ImmuneRACE study, and over 950 subjects contributed by 6 global collaborators. The sample metadata nearly always contained a de-identified subject ID, COVID-19 status, age in years and sex. Where HLA class I and class II types were available, the types were taken from metadata supplied by the sample provider, not from assay-based typing. What the study reported, not specific to this receptor: The quantity of clinical and demographic metadata differed by source and by participant and was supplied without curation.

Of note for this clone: This receptor's antigen is unknown. One base away there is no much larger clone; base qualities are not given.

The immunoSEQ Assay, a bias-controlled multiplex PCR, was used to amplify TCRbeta CDR3 regions from genomic DNA. The authors processed their data as follows. The number of nucleated cells in each sample was estimated by amplification of reference gene primers within the assay. Sequence reads were collapsed and filtered to measure the absolute abundance of every unique TCRbeta CDR3 rearrangement. For each sample, productive Simpson clonality was calculated as the square root of Simpson's diversity index over productive rearrangements. TCRdb stores this immuneACCESS table with in-frame sequences only. Part of the clones is absent; in the studies checked, under half of the shortfall reflects unresolved V genes, and no reason is known for the rest. Clone size and the V and J calls come from that table; the DNA yielded D and trimming. The sample table records over 150,000 clones; 85% to 90% of these occur just once. The ten largest clonotypes hold approximately 0.62% of the sample.

One collaborating source in Seattle enrolled patients during active infection and followed them longitudinally through the course of disease. The collaborating institutions used their own protocols to collect whole blood in K2EDTA tubes. For TCRbeta analysis, collaborators shipped samples in one of three forms: frozen whole blood, isolated PBMCs, or DNA extracted from either of those sample types. Taken from cysteine to phenylalanine, the CDR3 has 13 residues. Just the 39-base CDR3 DNA is kept, in frame starting at base 1. The germline V gene yields MDHEN for CDR1 and SYDVKM for CDR2. The V end gives up 2 bases and the J end 12 bases, leaving 7 bases in the junction not matched to a gene.

The material sequenced was peripheral blood. The rearranged chain carries TRBV28 and TRBJ2-1; the junction holds 7 bases that match TRBD2. The TCR sequence derives from a man aged 55 to 69 with COVID-19, enrolled during active disease. CDR3 sequence: CASSLPGRVVQFF. The base sequence is TGTGCCAGCAGTTTACCAGGGAGGGTTGTGCAGTTCTTC.